A single T cell receptor beta chain is shown here with its context. The data derive from a study of blood T cell repertoires in COVID-19. Across the study: Sources were T cells, B-cell-depleted T cells, or PBMCs; the material itself was cDNA or gDNA.

The V gene end was trimmed by 3 bases and the J gene end by 1 base; junction bases not matched to a gene: 5. Germline V lookup: CDR1 DFQATT, CDR2 SNEGSKA (reference sequence). The CDR3 contains 16 residues. Clones were sequenced by immunoSEQ multiplex PCR, and TCRdb holds only the in-frame ones, with some missing. The sample contains more than 55,000 clones, approximately 79% of which appear only once. This chain links TRBV20-1 with TRBJ2-2; 10 bases are shared with TRBD2. This clonotype originated in a human donor in a cohort sampled during active COVID-19. Sequenced input: peripheral blood. The DNA of the CDR3 is TGCAGTGCTAGTCCTAGCGGGAGTGAGAACACCGGGGAGCTGTTTTTT. Translating gives CSASPSGSENTGELFF.